This T cell receptor beta chain came from a study of cytomegalovirus exposure and HLA in healthy donors. A multiplex PCR was run with 60 Vbeta primers and 13 Jbeta primers. The repertoire was sequenced with immunoSEQ multiplex PCR; TCRdb's copy has only in-frame clones and lacks some. The sample has tens of thousands of clones; about 70% are singletons. Study conclusions and caveats: Roughly uniform depth of sequencing across donors was assumed in presence/absence analyses.

About this clone: Its specificity is unknown.

The sequence derives from a man aged 40-49 years in good health and CMV-seropositive. Sequences were obtained from PBMCs.

CDR3 region: CASSGHRGANYGYTF. Written as DNA, the CDR3 is TGTGCCAGCAGTGGTCACAGGGGAGCTAACTATGGCTACACCTTC. The chain links TRBV25-1 to TRBJ1-2; 7 bases map to TRBD1. The CDR3 extends over 15 amino acids. Germline CDR1 and CDR2: MGHDK and SYGVNS. The trim removed 4 bases at V and 0 bases at J, leaving 5 bases unmatched.